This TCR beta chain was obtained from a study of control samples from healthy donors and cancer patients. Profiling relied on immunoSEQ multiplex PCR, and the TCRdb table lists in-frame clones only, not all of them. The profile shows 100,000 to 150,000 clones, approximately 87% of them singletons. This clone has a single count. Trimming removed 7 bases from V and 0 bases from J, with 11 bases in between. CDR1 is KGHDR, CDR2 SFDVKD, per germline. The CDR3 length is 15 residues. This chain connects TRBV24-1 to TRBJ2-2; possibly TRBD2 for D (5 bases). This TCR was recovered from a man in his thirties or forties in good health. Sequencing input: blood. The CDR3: CATSLEGANTGELFF. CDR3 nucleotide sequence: TGTGCCACCAGCCTAGAGGGCGCGAACACCGGGGAGCTGTTTTTT.